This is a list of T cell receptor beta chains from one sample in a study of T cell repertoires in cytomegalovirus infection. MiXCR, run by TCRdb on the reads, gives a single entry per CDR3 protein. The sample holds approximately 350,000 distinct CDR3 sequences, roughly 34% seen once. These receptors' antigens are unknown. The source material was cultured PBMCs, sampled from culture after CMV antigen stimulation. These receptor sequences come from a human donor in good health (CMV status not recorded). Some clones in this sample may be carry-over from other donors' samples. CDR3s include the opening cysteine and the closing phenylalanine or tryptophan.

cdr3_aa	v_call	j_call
CASSYGRAGAGELFF	TRBV6-2/TRBV6-3	TRBJ2-2
CASRFNTGRLLSGANVLTF	TRBV7-2	TRBJ2-6
CASSSGLLEETQYF	TRBV5-4	TRBJ2-5
CASSLARTGVQNEQFF	TRBV7-2	TRBJ2-1
CASSPGAGGHRGYTF	TRBV7-6	TRBJ1-2
CASSPPGASAGQPQHF	TRBV25-1	TRBJ1-5
CASSLGGTGNYGYTF	TRBV7-2	TRBJ1-2
CATSREGLAANNEQFF	TRBV15	TRBJ2-1
CASSQDQDTQYF	TRBV4-1	TRBJ2-3
CASRTGTFETQYF	TRBV7-2	TRBJ2-5
CSARSNTGVKAYEQYF	TRBV20-1	TRBJ2-7
CASSYWKFPNYGYTF	TRBV11-2	TRBJ1-2
CASSARSSRHNEQFF	TRBV6-2/TRBV6-3	TRBJ2-1
CASSLVLGGGDTQYF	TRBV7-2	TRBJ2-3
CSVLAGSPYNEQFF	TRBV29-1	TRBJ2-1
CASSFSGSTTEAFF	TRBV7-2	TRBJ1-1
CASSPGRWGQETQYF	TRBV5-6	TRBJ2-5
CASSESRTGPRDEQYF	TRBV25-1	TRBJ2-7
CASSQGATDTQYF	TRBV7-2	TRBJ2-3
CASSLDGTSYNEQFF	TRBV7-2	TRBJ2-1
CASSLDLYQETQYF	TRBV7-2	TRBJ2-5
CASSTGTGGNEQFF	TRBV11-3	TRBJ2-1
CASSSQRDAYEQYF	TRBV28	TRBJ2-7
CASNPYINTDTQYF	TRBV7-2	TRBJ2-3
CASSQKGLAVPQETQYF	TRBV3-1	TRBJ2-5
CASTLLLAGEQFF	TRBV12-3/TRBV12-4	TRBJ2-1
CASSYRQTAINQPQHF	TRBV6-2/TRBV6-3	TRBJ1-5
CASRTGGGTGELFF	TRBV28	TRBJ2-2